This passage covers 13 T cell receptor beta chains from one sample sequenced in a study of control samples from healthy donors and cancer patients. Generated by immunoSEQ multiplex PCR, the TCRdb table keeps only in-frame clones and is missing some. The sample lists roughly 160,000 clones, over 90% seen once, with over 1% in the top ten. Sequenced material: blood. All receptors derive from a woman aged 25-40 years in good health.

There are a few counts of this clone. The chain joins TRBV27 to TRBJ2-2; D not resolved. CDR3 length: 13 amino acids. Trimming shortened V by 6 bases and J by 4 bases, and 9 bases separated the two germline ends. The germline V gene has CDR1 MNHEY and CDR2 SMNVEV (reference sequence). The CDR3 protein is CASRQRFTGELFF. In nucleotides, the CDR3 is TGTGCCAGCAGGCAGAGATTCACCGGGGAGCTGTTTTTT.

The rearrangement joins TRBV5-1 to TRBJ1-1; the match to TRBD1 covers 7 bases. The CDR3 sequence is 16 residues long. Losses at the gene ends were 4 bases for V and 2 bases for J; bases not matched to a gene: 11. The germline V gene encodes CDR1 SGHRS and CDR2 YFSETQ. Written as DNA, the CDR3 is TGCGCCAGCAGCCCATCTCCTGGAGGGGGCAACACTGAAGCTTTCTTT. Translation: CASSPSPGGGNTEAFF.

This chain connects TRBV7-9 to TRBJ2-2; tentative D call: TRBD2 (7 bases). V was clipped by 3 bases and J by 5 bases, with 16 bases between them. The CDR3 spans 16 residues. The germline V gene encodes CDR1 SEHNR and CDR2 FQNEAQ (reference sequence). CDR3 sequence (DNA): TGTGCCAGCAGCTTCCCTGGGGGGGCCGGGACCGGGGAGCTGTTTTTT. Amino acids: CASSFPGGAGTGELFF.

The chain uses TRBV12-3 or TRBV12-4 and TRBJ1-2; D remains ambiguous. The CDR3 is 12 residues long. V lost 7 bases and J lost 0, with 6 bases in between. This CDR3 is CASNKANYGYTF. CDR3 coding DNA: TGTGCCAGCAACAAGGCTAACTATGGCTACACCTTC.

This sequence joins TRBV10-2 and TRBJ1-6; TRBD1 is a possible D gene (5 bases). CDR3 length: 14 amino acids. The ends were cut back, 6 bases at V and 4 bases at J, with 10 bases in the middle. Germline V gene data show CDR1 as WSHSY and CDR2 as SAAADI. CDR3 in amino acids: CASSDQGYNSPLHF. DNA of the CDR3: TGCGCCAGCAGCGATCAGGGTTATAATTCACCCCTCCACTTT.

This chain links TRBV7-2 with TRBJ2-7; 10 bases are shared with TRBD2. Germline V gene data show CDR1 as SGHTA and CDR2 as FQGNSA. After removal of 2 bases from V and 5 bases from J, the junction contained 6 bases not matched to a gene. This CDR3 has 15 amino acids. DNA of the CDR3: TGTGCCAGCAGCTTAAAAGCGGGAGGGCAAGACGAGCAGTACTTC. Protein: CASSLKAGGQDEQYF.

The gene calls are TRBV6-5 and TRBJ1-1, with D tentatively TRBD1 (5 bases). The CDR3 contains 13 residues. Germline V lookup: CDR1 MNHEY, CDR2 SVGAGI. V shed 10 bases and J shed 3 bases, with 15 bases lying between them. CDR3 nucleotide sequence: TGTGCCACCTGGGGCTCGGGGGACACTGAAGCTTTCTTT. It yields the protein CATWGSGDTEAFF.

The rearrangement links TRBV6-5 to TRBJ2-7; D not certain. Germline V lookup: CDR1 MNHEY, CDR2 SVGAGI. The CDR3 runs to 13 residues. The V and J ends lost 4 bases and 9 bases respectively, with 16 bases between them. The chain's CDR3 is CASSSSVPTVQYF. The CDR3 DNA reads as TGTGCCAGCAGTTCCTCGGTTCCAACCGTGCAGTACTTC.

The CDR3 here is CASGLVLGTGGGSYGYTF. In nucleotides, the CDR3 is TGTGCTAGTGGTTTAGTCTTAGGGACAGGGGGCGGATCCTATGGCTACACCTTC. The chain links TRBV12-5 to TRBJ1-2; TRBD1 aligns across 12 bases. The length of the CDR3 is 18 residues. CDR1 LGHNT and CDR2 FRNRAP come from the germline V gene. V was clipped by 3 bases and J by 4 bases; unmatched bases: 12. The variable domain in full, completed from reference TRBV12-5 and TRBJ1-2, reads DARVTQTPRHKVTEMGQEVTMRCQPILGHNTVFWYRQTMMQGLELLAYFRNRAPLDDSGMPKDRFSAEMPDATLATLKIQPSEPRDSAVYFCASGLVLGTGGGSYGYTFGSGTRLTVV.

This rearrangement joins TRBV11-1 to TRBJ1-2; D may be TRBD1 (5 bases). This CDR3 comprises 13 residues. Trimming pared 3 bases from V and 5 bases from J, leaving 10 bases between. Germline CDR1 reads SGHAT; CDR2 reads FQDESV (reference sequence). The CDR3 nucleotides read TGTGCCAGCAGCTTTAGGGACGGTTATGGCTACACCTTC. Translated: CASSFRDGYGYTF.

CDR3 residues: CASSLGGVDTQYF. CDR3 DNA: TGTGCCAGCAGTTTAGGGGGGGTAGATACGCAGTATTTT. The chain recombines TRBV12-3 or TRBV12-4 with TRBJ2-3, with D maybe TRBD2 (6 bases). The CDR3 runs 13 residues. Between the trimmed V and J ends, which lost 1 base and 5 bases, there was a span of 7 bases.

The chain uses TRBV28 and TRBJ1-5, with D uncertain. V was pared by 8 bases and J by 4 bases, with 12 bases between. The germline CDR1 and CDR2 sequences are MDHEN and SYDVKM. The CDR3 is made up of 13 amino acids. CDR3 residues: CASGRLPNQPQHF. The CDR3 DNA sequence: TGTGCCAGCGGTAGACTTCCAAATCAGCCCCAGCATTTT.

The chain is built from TRBV5-5 and TRBJ2-1; TRBD1 matches 7 bases. The V segment lost 0 bases and the J segment 9 bases; nucleotides outside the gene matches: 12. Germline V gives CDR1 SGHKS, CDR2 YYEKEE (reference sequence). CDR3 length equals 16 residues. CDR3 residues: CASSLVKGAIRGEQFF. CDR3 DNA sequence: TGTGCCAGCAGCTTGGTTAAGGGGGCCATCCGTGGTGAGCAGTTCTTC.